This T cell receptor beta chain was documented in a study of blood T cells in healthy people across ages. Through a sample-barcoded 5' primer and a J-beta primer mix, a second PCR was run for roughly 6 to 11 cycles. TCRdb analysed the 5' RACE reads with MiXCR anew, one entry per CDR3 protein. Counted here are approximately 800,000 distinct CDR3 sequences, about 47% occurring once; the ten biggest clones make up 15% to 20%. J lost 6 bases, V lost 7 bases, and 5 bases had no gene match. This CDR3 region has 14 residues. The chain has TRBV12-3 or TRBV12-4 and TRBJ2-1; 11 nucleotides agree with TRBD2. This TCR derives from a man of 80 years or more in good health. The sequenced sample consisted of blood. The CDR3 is CASKPGLAVNEQFF. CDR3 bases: TGTGCCAGCAAGCCGGGACTAGCGGTCAATGAGCAGTTCTTC.